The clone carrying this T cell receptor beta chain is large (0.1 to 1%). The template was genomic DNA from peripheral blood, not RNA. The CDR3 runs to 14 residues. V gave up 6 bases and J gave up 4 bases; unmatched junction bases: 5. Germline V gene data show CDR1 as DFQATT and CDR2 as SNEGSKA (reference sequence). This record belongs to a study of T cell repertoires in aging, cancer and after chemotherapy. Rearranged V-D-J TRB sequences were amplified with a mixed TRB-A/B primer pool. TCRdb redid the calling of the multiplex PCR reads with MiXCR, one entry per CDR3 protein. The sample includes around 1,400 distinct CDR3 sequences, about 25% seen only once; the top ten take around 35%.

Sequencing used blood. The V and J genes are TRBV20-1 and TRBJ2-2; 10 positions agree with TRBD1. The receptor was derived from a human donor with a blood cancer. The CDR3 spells CSAGWTGGTGELFF. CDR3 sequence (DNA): TGCAGTGCCGGGTGGACAGGGGGCACCGGGGAGCTGTTTTTT.